What follows are 30 T cell receptor beta chains derived from one specimen sequenced in a study of blood T cell repertoires in COVID-19. Here immunoSEQ multiplex PCR was the method, and the copy in TCRdb shows in-frame clones only, minus some. This table holds about 180,000 clones, about 83% found once. Specimen: PBMCs or T cells enriched from blood (not recorded which). The receptors derive from a woman aged 25 to 45 who had recovered from COVID-19.

V is TRBV7-8 and J is TRBJ2-7; weak D call: TRBD2 (6 bases). Trimming took off 1 base at V and 3 bases at J, with 10 bases between the two ends. Germline-derived CDR1 and CDR2 are SGHVS and FQNEAQ. The CDR3 totals 14 residues. This CDR3 is CASSLEFSGYEQYF. The CDR3, as DNA: TGTGCCAGCAGCTTAGAGTTTAGCGGCTACGAGCAGTACTTC.

The chain has TRBV9 and TRBJ2-1, with D tentatively TRBD2 (5 bases). V was shortened by 5 bases and J by 0 bases, with 12 bases between the two germline ends. CDR1 and CDR2 from the germline V gene are SGDLS and YYNGEE. CDR3 length equals 15 residues. DNA for the CDR3: TGTGCCAGCAGTACACTAGTGAGCTCCTACAATGAGCAGTTCTTC. Amino acids: CASSTLVSSYNEQFF.

The table lists this clone with a count of one. The CDR3 bases are TGCAGTGCTAGTAGTCTTCAGGAAATGAACACTGAAGCTTTCTTT. Translation gives CSASSLQEMNTEAFF. V usage is TRBV20-1 and J usage is TRBJ1-1; D not resolved. CDR1 is DFQATT and CDR2 is SNEGSKA in the germline V gene (reference sequence). V gave up 3 bases and J gave up 0 bases, with 14 bases separating them. This CDR3 contains 15 residues.

The rearrangement joins TRBV28 to TRBJ2-7; TRBD1 is a possible D gene (7 bases). This CDR3 region has 15 residues. Between the trimmed V and J ends, which lost 1 base and 5 bases, there was a span of 15 bases. Germline V gene data show CDR1 as MDHEN and CDR2 as SYDVKM. Here the CDR3 reads CASSLFEQGRHEQYF. The CDR3 DNA reads TGTGCCAGCAGTTTATTCGAACAGGGGAGGCACGAGCAGTACTTC. Full variable domain (missing parts from reference TRBV28 and TRBJ2-7): DVKVTQSSRYLVKRTGEKVFLECVQDMDHENMFWYRQDPGLGLRLIYFSYDVKMKEKGDIPEGYSVSREKKERFSLILESASTNQTSMYLCASSLFEQGRHEQYFGPGTRLTVT.

The V gene is TRBV12-3 or TRBV12-4, the J gene TRBJ1-2; D gene unclear. This CDR3 region has 13 residues. V was clipped by 5 bases and J by 4 bases, with 11 bases between them. Here the CDR3 DNA reads TGTGCCAGCAGTCTCAGCGGGGTCTATGGCTACACCTTC. As protein: CASSLSGVYGYTF.

The chain joins TRBV7-9 to TRBJ2-1; D may be TRBD1 (6 bases). The length of the CDR3 is 16 residues. Germline CDR1 and CDR2: SEHNR and FQNEAQ (reference sequence). V was cut by 4 bases and J by 5 bases, with 18 bases left in between. The CDR3, as DNA: TGTGCCAGCAGCTCCGGTCCCGGGACACGGAACAATGAGCAGTTCTTC. Its protein is CASSSGPGTRNNEQFF.

This chain uses TRBV27 with TRBJ2-1; D not certain. Trimming cost V 8 bases and J 1 base, with 15 bases left between them. Germline CDR1 and CDR2: MNHEY and SMNVEV (reference sequence). CDR3 size: 15 residues. DNA of the CDR3: TGTGCCAGCGCCCCTAGTGCGTGGTCCTACAATGAGCAGTTCTTC. Its protein is CASAPSAWSYNEQFF.

The chain uses TRBV7-9 and TRBJ2-1; 11 bases match TRBD2. J lost 7 bases, V lost 5 bases, and 10 bases had no gene match. CDR3 size: 16 residues. The germline CDR1 and CDR2 sequences are SEHNR and FQNEAQ (reference sequence). CDR3 residues: CASSPTSGGGVNEQFF. As DNA, the CDR3 is TGTGCCAGCAGCCCTACTAGCGGGGGCGGGGTGAATGAGCAGTTCTTC.

V gene TRBV13 combines with J gene TRBJ1-2; TRBD1 matches 11 bases. The CDR3 has 18 amino acids. V trimming: 4 bases; J trimming: 8 bases; junction bases outside the gene matches: 18. Germline V gene data show CDR1 as PRHDT and CDR2 as FYEKMQ (reference sequence). In DNA, the CDR3 is TGTGCCAGCAGCTCCCAGCCTACCTCGGGGACAGGGGGTTGGGGCTACACCTTC. It yields the protein CASSSQPTSGTGGWGYTF.

V and J are TRBV29-1 and TRBJ1-2, with D uncertain. With 3 bases removed from V and 8 bases from J, the gap between germline ends came to 13 bases. The germline V gene has CDR1 SQVTM and CDR2 ANQGSEA. The CDR3 is 12 amino acids. The CDR3, as DNA: TGCAGCGTTGATGAGGGTCTAGGGGGCTACACCTTC. Translating gives CSVDEGLGGYTF.

J is TRBJ1-1 and V is TRBV19; the D is unclear. CDR1 and CDR2 from the germline V gene are LNHDA and SQIVND (reference sequence). The length of the CDR3 is 16 residues. The germline V and J ends were trimmed by 3 bases and 5 bases, with 19 bases remaining between them. The CDR3 is CASSIGEGRLDTEAFF. The CDR3, as DNA: TGTGCCAGTAGTATTGGAGAGGGTCGCCTCGATACTGAAGCTTTCTTT.

This clone was detected only a few times. The chain couples TRBV19 to TRBJ1-6; maybe TRBD1 (6 bases). In germline, CDR1 is LNHDA, CDR2 SQIVND (reference sequence). The germline V and J ends were trimmed by 4 bases and 0 bases, with 10 bases remaining between them. This CDR3 region has 16 residues. This CDR3 is CASSRADSSYNSPLHF. The CDR3 bases are TGTGCCAGTAGTAGGGCGGACAGCTCCTATAATTCACCCCTCCACTTT.

The genes are TRBV27 and TRBJ2-7; 7 nucleotides align to TRBD2. This CDR3 contains 17 residues. V lost 3 bases and J lost 2; bases outside the gene matches: 13. Germline V gives CDR1 MNHEY, CDR2 SMNVEV (reference sequence). CDR3 sequence reads: CASSFSTAGGSTYEQYF. The DNA of the CDR3 is TGTGCCAGCAGTTTTTCGACGGCGGGCGGGAGCACCTACGAGCAGTACTTC.

On this clone: Other DNA sequences in the same sample also yield this CDR3. This chain connects TRBV11-2 to TRBJ2-5; tentative D call: TRBD2 (6 bases). Per the germline V gene, CDR1 is SGHAT and CDR2 is FQNNGV. The CDR3 extends over 14 amino acids. V gave up 5 bases and J gave up 2 bases, with 12 bases separating them. CDR3 sequence: CASSPGLNQETQYF. In DNA form, the CDR3 reads TGTGCCAGCAGCCCTGGACTAAATCAAGAGACCCAGTACTTC.

The chain links TRBV7-9 to TRBJ2-1; 13 bases line up with TRBD2. J gave up 9 bases and V 1 base, and 6 bases lay outside the gene matches. Germline V CDR1 and CDR2: SEHNR, FQNEAQ (reference sequence). The CDR3 contains 16 residues. As DNA, the CDR3 is TGTGCCAGCAGCTTAGGTACTAGCGGGAGGGCCATTGAGCAGTTCTTC. Its translation is CASSLGTSGRAIEQFF.

This chain connects TRBV20-1 to TRBJ1-3, with no clear D. Germline values: CDR1 DFQATT, CDR2 SNEGSKA (reference sequence). The CDR3 is 14 residues long. Trimming removed 3 bases from V and 0 bases from J, with 9 bases in between. The CDR3 bases are TGCAGTGCTAGTAACAGTAACTCTGGAAACACCATATATTTT. This encodes CSASNSNSGNTIYF.

Here the CDR3 reads CASSLVPSGSTDTQYF. For the CDR3, the DNA is TGTGCCAGCAGCTTAGTCCCTAGCGGTAGCACAGATACGCAGTATTTT. The rearrangement joins TRBV7-6 to TRBJ2-3, with TRBD2 matching 7 bases. The V gene's germline CDR1 is SGHVS and CDR2 FNYEAQ. The CDR3 covers 16 residues. V was pared by 1 base and J by 0 bases, with 4 bases of the junction left unmatched.

This clone showed up just a few times. The chain combines TRBV29-1 with TRBJ2-1, with D perhaps matching TRBD2 (6 bases). V was clipped by 2 bases and J by 6 bases, with 11 bases between them. The CDR3 loop spans 13 amino acids. Germline V CDR1 and CDR2: SQVTM, ANQGSEA. CDR3 in amino acids: CSVEIPTSNEQFF. DNA for the CDR3: TGCAGCGTTGAAATCCCGACTAGCAATGAGCAGTTCTTC.

The chain combines TRBV5-8 with TRBJ2-7, with 12 positions matching TRBD2. Germline V CDR1 and CDR2: SGHTS, YDEGEE. After removal of 0 bases from V and 5 bases from J, the junction contained 6 bases not matched to a gene. This CDR3 has 16 amino acids. CDR3 DNA sequence: TGTGCCAGCAGCTTGGGGCTAGCGGGAGGGCCGAACGAGCAGTACTTC. This codes for CASSLGLAGGPNEQYF.

Regarding this clone: Other DNA sequences in this specimen translate into the identical CDR3. V and J are TRBV28 and TRBJ2-3; unclear D gene. The CDR3 loop spans 12 amino acids. Per the germline V gene, CDR1 is MDHEN and CDR2 is SYDVKM. V lost 6 bases, J lost 2 bases, and 6 bases lay in between. For the CDR3, the DNA is TGTGCCAGCAGCCCCTCCACAGATACGCAGTATTTT. Protein: CASSPSTDTQYF. Full variable domain (remainder filled in from reference TRBV28 and TRBJ2-3): DVKVTQSSRYLVKRTGEKVFLECVQDMDHENMFWYRQDPGLGLRLIYFSYDVKMKEKGDIPEGYSVSREKKERFSLILESASTNQTSMYLCASSPSTDTQYFGPGTRLTVL.

V gene TRBV19 combines with J gene TRBJ1-1; possible D gene TRBD1, 6 bases. The V and J ends lost 1 base and 0 bases respectively, with 12 bases between them. The CDR3 extends over 16 amino acids. Germline assignment: CDR1 LNHDA and CDR2 SQIVND (reference sequence). CDR3 coding DNA: TGTGCCAGTAGTATAGCGTTTGCAGGGGTGAACACTGAAGCTTTCTTT. This translates into CASSIAFAGVNTEAFF.

The chain is built from TRBV7-2 and TRBJ2-5; D is uncertain. Germline lookup yields CDR1 SGHTA and CDR2 FQGNSA. With 0 bases removed from V and 9 bases from J, the gap between germline ends came to 14 bases. The CDR3 runs to 14 residues. CDR3 DNA sequence: TGTGCCAGCAGCTTAGCCGGCCCACCCGCGGCCCAGTACTTC. This codes for CASSLAGPPAAQYF.

V usage is TRBV25-1 and J usage is TRBJ2-5; 7 positions match TRBD1. Germline V CDR1 and CDR2: MGHDK, SYGVNS. CDR3 length equals 14 residues. J gave up 3 bases and V 3 bases, and 4 bases lay outside the gene matches. The CDR3 protein is CASSDRDREETQYF. The CDR3 bases are TGTGCCAGCAGTGACCGTGACAGGGAAGAGACCCAGTACTTC.

The V gene is TRBV7-8, the J gene TRBJ1-5; D ambiguous. Deletions cut 2 bases from V and 1 base from J, with 9 bases between. The CDR3 runs 15 residues. Per the germline V gene, CDR1 is SGHVS and CDR2 is FQNEAQ. CDR3 nucleotides: TGTGCCAGCAGCTTAAGGCGGCAGAGCAATCAGCCCCAGCATTTT. As protein: CASSLRRQSNQPQHF.

J is TRBJ2-5 and V is TRBV19, with a possible D match to TRBD2 (6 bases). Trimming took 4 bases from V and 5 from J, leaving 14 bases between them. The germline gives CDR1 LNHDA, CDR2 SQIVND (reference sequence). This CDR3 comprises 14 residues. DNA of the CDR3: TGTGCCAGTAGTACAGGGACCGCGGGGGAGACCCAGTACTTC. It yields the protein CASSTGTAGETQYF.

This clone was seen a few times. The rearrangement links TRBV5-1 to TRBJ1-5; possible D gene TRBD1, 6 bases. With 7 bases removed from V and 0 bases from J, the gap between germline ends came to 14 bases. The germline V gene encodes CDR1 SGHRS and CDR2 YFSETQ. The CDR3 has 15 residues. The CDR3 region is CASGDRTDSNQPQHF. The CDR3 bases are TGCGCCAGCGGGGATAGGACAGATAGCAATCAGCCCCAGCATTTT.

The gene calls are TRBV7-8 and TRBJ2-7, with 7 bases that match TRBD2. The CDR3 extends over 15 amino acids. After removal of 5 bases from V and 2 bases from J, the junction contained 9 bases not matched to a gene. Germline CDR1 and CDR2: SGHVS and FQNEAQ. The DNA of the CDR3 is TGTGCCAGCAGCCCCGGGGTGGGGAGGGCCTACGAGCAGTACTTC. It translates to CASSPGVGRAYEQYF. Filled out from reference TRBV7-8 and TRBJ2-7, the complete variable domain reads GAGVSQSPRYKVAKRGQDVALRCDPISGHVSLFWYQQALGQGPEFLTYFQNEAQLDKSGLPSDRFFAERPEGSVSTLKIQRTQQEDSAVYLCASSPGVGRAYEQYFGPGTRLTVT.

The genes are TRBV18 and TRBJ2-1; a weak D match, TRBD1 (7 bases). The length of the CDR3 is 13 residues. Trimming stripped 6 bases from V and 6 bases from J, with 12 bases between. The V gene's germline CDR1 is KGHSH and CDR2 LQKENI. The CDR3, as DNA: TGTGCCAGCTCTTCCCAGGGGGGCAATGAGCAGTTCTTC. This encodes CASSSQGGNEQFF.

The rearrangement uses TRBV5-4 and TRBJ2-3, with D hard to call. Germline V gene sequence: CDR1 SGHNT, CDR2 YYREEE (reference sequence). The CDR3 loop spans 13 amino acids. Deletions cut 8 bases from V and 1 base from J, with 11 bases between. CDR3 region: CASAVTGTDTQYF. CDR3 coding DNA: TGTGCCAGTGCGGTGACCGGCACAGATACGCAGTATTTT.

CDR3 residues: CASRTRGAGRSYEQYF. The CDR3 nucleotides read TGTGCCAGTAGAACTCGGGGGGCAGGGCGCTCCTACGAGCAGTACTTC. The gene calls are TRBV19 and TRBJ2-7, with D tentatively TRBD2 (7 bases). V was cut by 6 bases and J by 0 bases, with 18 bases left in between. In germline, CDR1 is LNHDA, CDR2 SQIVND (reference sequence). This CDR3 region has 16 residues.